This TCR beta chain was sequenced for a study of blood T cell repertoires in COVID-19. Overall study context: Whether acute or convalescent, the COVID-19 samples came from the United States, Italy and Spain. Sources were T cells, B-cell-depleted T cells, or PBMCs; the material itself was cDNA or gDNA.

The length of the CDR3 is 13 residues. Germline CDR1 reads LGHNA; CDR2 reads YNFKEQ. The trim removed 1 base at V and 11 bases at J, leaving 6 bases unmatched. As originally analysed: Reference gene primer amplification in the assay estimated nucleated cell counts. The method was immunoSEQ multiplex PCR; TCRdb's version includes in-frame clones alone and lacks a portion of them. The DNA gave D and trimming, while V, J and clone size come from that table. The top ten clones hold roughly 4.9% of a sample with fewer than 120,000 clones, approximately 90% of them seen once. J is TRBJ1-1 and V is TRBV4-2; TRBD1 matches 8 bases. Sequenced sample: peripheral blood. This sequence was found in a human donor in a cohort sampled during active COVID-19. This CDR3 is CASSQVSTGEAFF. Written as DNA, the CDR3 is TGTGCCAGCAGCCAAGTGTCGACAGGGGAGGCTTTCTTT.